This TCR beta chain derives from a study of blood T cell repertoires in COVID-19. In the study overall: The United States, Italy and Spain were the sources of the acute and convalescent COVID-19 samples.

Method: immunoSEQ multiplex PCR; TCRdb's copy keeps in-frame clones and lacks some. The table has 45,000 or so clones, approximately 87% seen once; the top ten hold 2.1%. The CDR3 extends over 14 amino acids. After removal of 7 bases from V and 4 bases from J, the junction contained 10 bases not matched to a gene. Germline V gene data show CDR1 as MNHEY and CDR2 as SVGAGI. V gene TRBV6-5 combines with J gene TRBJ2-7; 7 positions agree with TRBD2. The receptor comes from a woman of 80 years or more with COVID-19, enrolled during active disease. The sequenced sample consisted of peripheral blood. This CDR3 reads CASTAGDNRYEQYF. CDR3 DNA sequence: TGTGCCAGCACGGCGGGAGACAACAGATACGAGCAGTACTTC.